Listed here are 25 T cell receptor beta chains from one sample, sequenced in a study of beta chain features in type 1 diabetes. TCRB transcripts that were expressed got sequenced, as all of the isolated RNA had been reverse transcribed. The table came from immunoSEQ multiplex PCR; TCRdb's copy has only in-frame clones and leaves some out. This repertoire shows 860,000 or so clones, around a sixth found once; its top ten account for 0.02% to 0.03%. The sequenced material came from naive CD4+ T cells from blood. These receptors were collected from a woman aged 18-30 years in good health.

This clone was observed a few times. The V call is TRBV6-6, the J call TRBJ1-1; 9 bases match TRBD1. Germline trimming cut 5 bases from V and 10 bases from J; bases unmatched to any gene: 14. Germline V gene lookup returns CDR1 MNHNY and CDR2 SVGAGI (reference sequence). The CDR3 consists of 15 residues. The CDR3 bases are TGTGCCAGCAGTACCCCGGCACAGGGGGCTATGGGAGCTTTCTTT. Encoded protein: CASSTPAQGAMGAFF.

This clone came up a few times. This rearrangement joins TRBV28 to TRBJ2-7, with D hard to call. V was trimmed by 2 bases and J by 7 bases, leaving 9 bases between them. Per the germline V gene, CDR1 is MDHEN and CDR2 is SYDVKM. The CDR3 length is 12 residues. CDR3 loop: CASSLRYEEQYF. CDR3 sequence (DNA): TGTGCCAGCAGTTTAAGGTATGAGGAGCAGTACTTC.

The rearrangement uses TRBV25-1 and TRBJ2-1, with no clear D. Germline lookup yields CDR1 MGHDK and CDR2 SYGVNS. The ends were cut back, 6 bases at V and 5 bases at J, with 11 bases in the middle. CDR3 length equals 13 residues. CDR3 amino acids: CASRLSADNEQFF. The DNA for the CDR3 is TGTGCCAGCAGGTTGTCCGCCGACAATGAGCAGTTCTTC. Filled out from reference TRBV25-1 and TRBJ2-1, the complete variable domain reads EADIYQTPRYLVIGTGKKITLECSQTMGHDKMYWYQQDPGMELHLIHYSYGVNSTEKGDLSSESTVSRIRTEHFPLTLESARPSHTSQYLCASRLSADNEQFFGPGTRLTVL.

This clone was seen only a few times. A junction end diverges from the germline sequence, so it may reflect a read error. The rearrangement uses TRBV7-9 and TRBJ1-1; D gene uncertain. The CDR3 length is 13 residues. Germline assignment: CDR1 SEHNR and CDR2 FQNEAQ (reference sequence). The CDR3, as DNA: TGCGCCAGCAGCCAATTTGGGATCGCTGAAGCTTTCTTT. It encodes CASSQFGIAEAFF.

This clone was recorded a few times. The CDR3 bases are TGCGCCAGCAGCCAAGATTGGGAGCTAGCCAAAAACATTCAGTACTTC. It codes for CASSQDWELAKNIQYF. The chain uses TRBV4-3 and TRBJ2-4, with D tentatively TRBD2 (5 bases). The CDR3 contains 16 residues. V was trimmed by 0 bases and J by 0 bases, leaving 9 bases between them. CDR1 LGHNA and CDR2 YSLEER come from the germline V gene.

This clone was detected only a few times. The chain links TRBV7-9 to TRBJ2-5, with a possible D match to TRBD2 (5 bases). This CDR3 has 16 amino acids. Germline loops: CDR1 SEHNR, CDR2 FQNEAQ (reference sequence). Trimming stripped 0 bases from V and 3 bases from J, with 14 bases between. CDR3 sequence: CASSLAALTRKETQYF. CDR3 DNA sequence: TGTGCCAGCAGCTTAGCGGCCTTAACTAGAAAAGAGACCCAGTACTTC.

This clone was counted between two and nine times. CDR3: CASSLVHAANEQFF. CDR3 coding DNA: TGTGCCAGCAGCTTAGTTCATGCGGCAAATGAGCAGTTCTTC. The chain couples TRBV7-2 to TRBJ2-1; D not resolved. The V and J ends lost 1 base and 7 bases respectively, with 11 bases between them. CDR1 SGHTA and CDR2 FQGNSA come from the germline V gene. The length of the CDR3 is 14 residues.

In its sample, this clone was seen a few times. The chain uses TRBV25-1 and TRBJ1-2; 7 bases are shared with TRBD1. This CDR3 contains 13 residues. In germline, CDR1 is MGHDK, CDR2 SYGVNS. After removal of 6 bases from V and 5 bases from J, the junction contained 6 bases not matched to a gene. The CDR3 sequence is CASSRTGFYGYTF. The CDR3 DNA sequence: TGTGCCAGCAGCAGGACAGGTTTTTATGGCTACACCTTC.

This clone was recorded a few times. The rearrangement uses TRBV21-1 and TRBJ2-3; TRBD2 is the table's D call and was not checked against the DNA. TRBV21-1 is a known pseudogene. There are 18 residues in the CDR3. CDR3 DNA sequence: TGTGCCAGCAGCAGCAGGACTAGCGGGAGGGACCACACAGATACGCAGTATTTT. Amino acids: CASSSRTSGRDHTDTQYF.

The CDR3 loop is CSAMHYEQYF. CDR3 in DNA: TGCAGTGCTATGCACTACGAGCAGTACTTC. The chain carries TRBV20-1 and TRBJ2-7; D not certain. V lost 4 bases, J lost 3 bases, and 4 bases lay in between. The CDR3 consists of 10 residues. The germline gives CDR1 DFQATT, CDR2 SNEGSKA (reference sequence).

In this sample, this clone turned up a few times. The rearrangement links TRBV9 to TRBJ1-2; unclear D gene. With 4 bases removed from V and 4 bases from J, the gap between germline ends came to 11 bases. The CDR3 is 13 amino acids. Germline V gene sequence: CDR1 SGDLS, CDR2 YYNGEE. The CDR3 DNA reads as TGTGCCAGCAGCAGGGAGGTGGGCTATGGCTACACCTTC. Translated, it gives CASSREVGYGYTF.

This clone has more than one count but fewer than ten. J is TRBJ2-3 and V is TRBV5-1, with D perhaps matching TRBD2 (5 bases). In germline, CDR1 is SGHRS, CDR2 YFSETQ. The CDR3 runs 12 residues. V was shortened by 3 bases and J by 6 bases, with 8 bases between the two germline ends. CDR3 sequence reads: CASSSRRDTQYF. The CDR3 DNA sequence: TGCGCCAGCAGCTCCCGGAGGGATACGCAGTATTTT.

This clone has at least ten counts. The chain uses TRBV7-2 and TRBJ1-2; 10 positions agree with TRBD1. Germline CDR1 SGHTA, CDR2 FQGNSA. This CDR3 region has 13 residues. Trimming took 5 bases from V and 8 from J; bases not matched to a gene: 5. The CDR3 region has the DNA TGTGCCAGCAGCACCGGGACAGGGGAAGGCTACACCTTC. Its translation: CASSTGTGEGYTF. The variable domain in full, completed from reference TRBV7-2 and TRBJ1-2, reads GAGVSQSPSNKVTEKGKDVELRCDPISGHTALYWYRQSLGQGLEFLIYFQGNSAPDKSGLPSDRFSAERTGGSVSTLTIQRTQQEDSAVYLCASSTGTGEGYTFGSGTRLTVV.

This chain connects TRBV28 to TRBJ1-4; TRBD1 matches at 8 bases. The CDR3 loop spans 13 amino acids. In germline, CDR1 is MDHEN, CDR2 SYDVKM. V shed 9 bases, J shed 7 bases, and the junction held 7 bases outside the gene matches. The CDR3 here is CASRAGGSEKLFF. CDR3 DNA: TGTGCCAGTCGGGCAGGGGGCAGTGAAAAACTGTTTTTT.

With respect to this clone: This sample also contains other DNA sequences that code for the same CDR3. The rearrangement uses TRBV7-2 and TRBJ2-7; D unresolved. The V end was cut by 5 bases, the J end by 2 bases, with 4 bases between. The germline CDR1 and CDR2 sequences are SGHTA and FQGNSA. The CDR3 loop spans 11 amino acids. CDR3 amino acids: CASSLTYEQYF. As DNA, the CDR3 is TGTGCCAGCAGCCTTACCTACGAGCAGTACTTC.

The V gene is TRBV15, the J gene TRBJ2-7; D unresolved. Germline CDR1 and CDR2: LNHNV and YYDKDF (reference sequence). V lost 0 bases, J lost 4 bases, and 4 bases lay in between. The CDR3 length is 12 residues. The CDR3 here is CATSRDVYEQYF. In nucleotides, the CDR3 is TGTGCCACCAGCAGAGATGTTTACGAGCAGTACTTC.

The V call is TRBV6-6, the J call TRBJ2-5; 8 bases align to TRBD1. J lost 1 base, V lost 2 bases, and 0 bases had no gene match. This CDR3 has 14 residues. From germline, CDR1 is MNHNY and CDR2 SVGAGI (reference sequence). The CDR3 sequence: CASSYGTGQETQYF. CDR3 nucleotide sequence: TGTGCCAGCAGTTACGGGACAGGCCAAGAGACCCAGTACTTC.

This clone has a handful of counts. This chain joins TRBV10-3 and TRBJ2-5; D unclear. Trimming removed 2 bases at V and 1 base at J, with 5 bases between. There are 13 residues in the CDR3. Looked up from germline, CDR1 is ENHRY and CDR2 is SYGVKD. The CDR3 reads CAISEVVQETQYF. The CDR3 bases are TGTGCCATCAGTGAGGTGGTCCAAGAGACCCAGTACTTC.

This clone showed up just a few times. CDR3 nucleotide sequence: TGTGCCAGCACCCGACTAGCTACCGATGAGCAGTTCTTC. Encoded protein: CASTRLATDEQFF. The V gene is TRBV6-6, the J gene TRBJ2-1; 7 nucleotides line up with TRBD2. The CDR3 has 13 amino acids. With 7 bases clipped from V and 8 bases from J, the junction kept 8 bases outside the gene matches. CDR1 and CDR2 (germline): MNHNY, SVGAGI (reference sequence).

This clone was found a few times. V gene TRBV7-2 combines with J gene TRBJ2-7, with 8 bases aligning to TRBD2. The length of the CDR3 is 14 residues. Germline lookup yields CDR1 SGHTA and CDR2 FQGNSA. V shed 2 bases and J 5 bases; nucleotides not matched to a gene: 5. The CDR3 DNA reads TGTGCCAGCAGCTTACCGGGACTAGTTCACGAGCAGTACTTC. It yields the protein CASSLPGLVHEQYF.

As DNA, the CDR3 is TGCGCCAGCAGCTTGAGCGGTGTGGGAGTCTCCTACGAGCAGTACTTC. Its translation: CASSLSGVGVSYEQYF. The chain employs TRBV5-1 and TRBJ2-7; tentative D call: TRBD2 (5 bases). The CDR3 sequence is 16 residues long. Trimming pared 1 base from V and 0 bases from J, leaving 14 bases between. Germline CDR1 is SGHRS and CDR2 is YFSETQ.

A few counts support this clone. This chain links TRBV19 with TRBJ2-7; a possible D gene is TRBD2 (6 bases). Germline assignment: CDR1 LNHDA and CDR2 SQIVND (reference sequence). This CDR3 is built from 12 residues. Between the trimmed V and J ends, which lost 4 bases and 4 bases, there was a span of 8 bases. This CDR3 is CASSKGRYEQYF. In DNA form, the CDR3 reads TGTGCCAGTAGTAAGGGGAGGTACGAGCAGTACTTC.

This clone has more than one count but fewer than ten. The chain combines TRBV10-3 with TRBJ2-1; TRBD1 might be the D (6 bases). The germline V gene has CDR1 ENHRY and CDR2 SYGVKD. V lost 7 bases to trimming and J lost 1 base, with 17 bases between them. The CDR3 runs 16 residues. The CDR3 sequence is CAIKGSTGPSYNEQFF. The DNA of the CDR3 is TGTGCCATCAAGGGATCGACAGGCCCATCCTACAATGAGCAGTTCTTC.

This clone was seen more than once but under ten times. The CDR3 sequence is CASSLSAGVGNEQFF. CDR3 nucleotides: TGTGCCAGCAGCTTATCGGCGGGAGTCGGGAATGAGCAGTTCTTC. J is TRBJ2-1 and V is TRBV11-2, with 7 bases that match TRBD2. This CDR3 contains 15 residues. Germline V gene lookup returns CDR1 SGHAT and CDR2 FQNNGV. Trimming took 2 bases from V and 7 from J; bases not matched to a gene: 8. Full variable domain (remainder filled in from reference TRBV11-2 and TRBJ2-1): EAGVAQSPRYKIIEKRQSVAFWCNPISGHATLYWYQQILGQGPKLLIQFQNNGVVDDSQLPKDRFSAERLKGVDSTLKIQPAKLEDSAVYLCASSLSAGVGNEQFFGPGTRLTVL.

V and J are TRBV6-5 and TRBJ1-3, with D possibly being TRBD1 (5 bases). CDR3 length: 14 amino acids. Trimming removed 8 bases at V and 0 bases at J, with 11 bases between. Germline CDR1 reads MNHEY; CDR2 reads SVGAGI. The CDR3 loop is CASGRGNSGNTIYF. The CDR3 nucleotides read TGTGCCAGCGGGAGGGGCAACTCTGGAAACACCATATATTTT.